These 5 T cell receptor beta chains originate from one sample sequenced in a study of T cell responses to AZD1222 COVID-19 vaccine. Repertoires were generated with immunoSEQ multiplex PCR, while TCRdb's copy carries only in-frame clones and drops some. This table holds some 130,000 clones, approximately 85% found once. Sequenced material: peripheral blood, taken 28 days after the second AZD1222 dose. These receptors were collected from an adult who received the AZD1222 COVID-19 vaccine.

Only one count was recorded for this clone. The genes are TRBV6-5 and TRBJ2-2; 9 nucleotides agree with TRBD2. J lost 5 bases, V lost 0 bases, and 4 bases had no gene match. Germline CDR1 MNHEY, CDR2 SVGAGI. The CDR3 loop spans 16 amino acids. CDR3 amino acids: CASSYSLLAGTGELFF. For the CDR3, the DNA is TGTGCCAGCAGTTACTCGCTCCTAGCGGGAACCGGGGAGCTGTTTTTT.

The chain combines TRBV7-3 with TRBJ2-1; D remains ambiguous. The CDR3 loop spans 13 amino acids. V was shortened by 4 bases and J by 7 bases, with 11 bases between the two germline ends. Germline V gene data show CDR1 as SGHTA and CDR2 as FQGTGA. CDR3 loop: CASSSSLLNEQFF. DNA of the CDR3: TGTGCCAGCAGCTCCTCCCTTTTGAATGAGCAGTTCTTC.

CDR3 DNA: TGTGCCAGCAGCGTCTGGGACCACTCCTACAATGAGCAGTTCTTC. This translates into CASSVWDHSYNEQFF. The V gene is TRBV9, the J gene TRBJ2-1; D may be TRBD1 or TRBD2 (5 bases each). Germline values: CDR1 SGDLS, CDR2 YYNGEE. This CDR3 contains 15 residues. V was cut by 2 bases and J by 0 bases, with 9 bases left in between. The whole variable domain, remainder taken from reference TRBV9 and TRBJ2-1, is DSGVTQTPKHLITATGQRVTLRCSPRSGDLSVYWYQQSLDQGLQFLIQYYNGEERAKGNILERFSAQQFPDLHSELNLSSLELGDSALYFCASSVWDHSYNEQFFGPGTRLTVL.

The genes are TRBV29-1 and TRBJ1-2; D remains unclear. Trimming took off 4 bases at V and 4 bases at J, with 7 bases between the two ends. The CDR3 loop spans 11 amino acids. Germline V gene data show CDR1 as SQVTM and CDR2 as ANQGSEA. CDR3 bases: TGCAGCGTTGTAGGGTCCTATGGCTACACCTTC. It specifies CSVVGSYGYTF.

The J gene is TRBJ2-5, the V gene TRBV5-5; the D is unclear. The V gene lost 2 bases and the J gene lost 1 base, with 6 bases spanning the gap. Germline values: CDR1 SGHKS, CDR2 YYEKEE (reference sequence). The CDR3 length is 13 residues. CDR3 region: CASSFDGQETQYF. CDR3 nucleotide sequence: TGTGCCAGCAGCTTTGACGGCCAAGAGACCCAGTACTTC.